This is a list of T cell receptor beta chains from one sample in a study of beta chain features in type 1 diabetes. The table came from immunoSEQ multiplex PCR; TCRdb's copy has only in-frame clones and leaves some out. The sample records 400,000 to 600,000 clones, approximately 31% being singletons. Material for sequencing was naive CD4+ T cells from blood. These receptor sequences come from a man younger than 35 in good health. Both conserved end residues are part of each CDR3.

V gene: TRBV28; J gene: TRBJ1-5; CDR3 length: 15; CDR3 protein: CASSDTGLGNQPQHF
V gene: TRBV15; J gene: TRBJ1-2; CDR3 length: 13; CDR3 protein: CATSRDRNEGYTF
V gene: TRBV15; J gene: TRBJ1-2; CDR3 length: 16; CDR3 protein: CATSRDPGRANYGYTF
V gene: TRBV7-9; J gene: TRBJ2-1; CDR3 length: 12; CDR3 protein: CASSNRGGEQFF
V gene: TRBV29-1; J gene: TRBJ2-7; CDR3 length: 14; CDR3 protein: CSVEPGAIQGEQYF
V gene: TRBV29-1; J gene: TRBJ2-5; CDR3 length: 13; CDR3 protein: CSVDIGQGQTQYF
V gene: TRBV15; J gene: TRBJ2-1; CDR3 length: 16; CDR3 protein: CATSESRGRLYNEQFF
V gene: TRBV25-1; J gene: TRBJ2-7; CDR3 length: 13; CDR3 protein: CASRGTASYEQYF
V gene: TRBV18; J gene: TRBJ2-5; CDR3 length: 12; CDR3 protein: CASSPSQETQYF
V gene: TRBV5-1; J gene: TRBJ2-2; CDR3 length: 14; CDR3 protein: CASSFDGNTGELFF
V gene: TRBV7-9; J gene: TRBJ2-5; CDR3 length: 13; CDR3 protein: CASSPSGRETQYF
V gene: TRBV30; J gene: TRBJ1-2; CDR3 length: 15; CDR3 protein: CAWSVVQGRGYGYTF
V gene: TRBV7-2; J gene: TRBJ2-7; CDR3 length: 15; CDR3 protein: CASSQPGTGYYEQYF
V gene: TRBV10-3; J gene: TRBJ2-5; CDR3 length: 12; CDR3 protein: CAISDSGETQYF
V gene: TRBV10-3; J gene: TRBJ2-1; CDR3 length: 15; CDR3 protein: CASNGGGPTYNEQFF
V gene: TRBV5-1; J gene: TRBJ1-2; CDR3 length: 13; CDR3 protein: CATRPTGVDGYTF
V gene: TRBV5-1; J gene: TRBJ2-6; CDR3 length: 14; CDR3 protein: CATTTSSGANVLTF
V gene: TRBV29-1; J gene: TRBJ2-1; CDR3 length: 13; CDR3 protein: CSVDRGPYNEQFF